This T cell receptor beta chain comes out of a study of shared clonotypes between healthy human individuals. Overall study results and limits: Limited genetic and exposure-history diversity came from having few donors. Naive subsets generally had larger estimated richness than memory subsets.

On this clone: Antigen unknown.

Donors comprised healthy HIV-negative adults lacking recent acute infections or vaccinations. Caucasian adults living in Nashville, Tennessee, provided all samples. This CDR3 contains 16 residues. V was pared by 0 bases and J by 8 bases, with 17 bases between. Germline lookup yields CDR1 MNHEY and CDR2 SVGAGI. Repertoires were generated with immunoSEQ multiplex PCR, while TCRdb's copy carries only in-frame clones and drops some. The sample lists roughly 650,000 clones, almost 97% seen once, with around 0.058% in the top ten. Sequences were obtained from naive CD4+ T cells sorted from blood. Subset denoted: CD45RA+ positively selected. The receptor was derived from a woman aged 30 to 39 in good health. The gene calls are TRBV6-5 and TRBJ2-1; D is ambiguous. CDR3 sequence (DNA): TGTGCCAGCAGTTACTCGTTTGGGTTAGGGTCCGATGAGCAGTTCTTC. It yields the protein CASSYSFGLGSDEQFF.